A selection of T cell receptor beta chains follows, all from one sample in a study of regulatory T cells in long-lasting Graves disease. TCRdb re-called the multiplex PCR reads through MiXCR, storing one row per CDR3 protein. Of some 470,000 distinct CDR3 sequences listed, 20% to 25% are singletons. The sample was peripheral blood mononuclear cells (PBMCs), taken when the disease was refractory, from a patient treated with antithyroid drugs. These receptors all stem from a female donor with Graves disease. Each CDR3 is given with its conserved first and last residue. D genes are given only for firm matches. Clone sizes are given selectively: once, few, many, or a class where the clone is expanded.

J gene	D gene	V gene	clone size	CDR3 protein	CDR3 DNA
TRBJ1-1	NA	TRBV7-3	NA	CASSKTGSNTEAFF	TGTGCCAGCAGCAAAACAGGGAGCAACACTGAAGCTTTCTTT
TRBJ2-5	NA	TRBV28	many	CASSLSGHLQETQYF	TGTGCCAGCAGTTTAAGTGGGCACCTTCAAGAGACCCAGTACTTC
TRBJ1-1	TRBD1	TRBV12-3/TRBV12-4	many	CASSLRGQGSPEAFF	TGTGCCAGCAGCCTCCGGGGACAGGGGAGCCCTGAAGCTTTCTTT
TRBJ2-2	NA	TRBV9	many	CASSGYRDPNTGELFF	TGTGCCAGCAGCGGATACCGGGACCCGAACACCGGGGAGCTGTTTTTT
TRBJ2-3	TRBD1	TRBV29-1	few	CSVEEQGATDTQYF	TGCAGCGTTGAAGAACAGGGGGCCACAGATACGCAGTATTTT
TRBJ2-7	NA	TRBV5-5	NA	CASSLERSGSYEQYF	TGTGCCAGCAGCTTGGAGCGTAGCGGATCCTACGAGCAGTACTTC
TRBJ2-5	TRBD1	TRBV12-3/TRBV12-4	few	CASQETGSETQYF	TGTGCCAGCCAAGAGACAGGGTCGGAGACCCAGTACTTC
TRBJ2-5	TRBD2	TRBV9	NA	CASSVASSGVQETQYF	TGTGCCAGCAGCGTAGCAAGTAGCGGGGTCCAAGAGACCCAGTACTTC
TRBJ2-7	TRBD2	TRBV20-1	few	CSASSASGGGYEQYF	TGCAGTGCTAGCTCGGCTAGCGGGGGCGGGTACGAGCAGTACTTC
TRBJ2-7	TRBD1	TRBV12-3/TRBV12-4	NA	CASSLATSNLGQGVEQYF	TGTGCCAGCAGTTTAGCCACTTCCAACTTAGGACAGGGGGTCGAGCAGTACTTC